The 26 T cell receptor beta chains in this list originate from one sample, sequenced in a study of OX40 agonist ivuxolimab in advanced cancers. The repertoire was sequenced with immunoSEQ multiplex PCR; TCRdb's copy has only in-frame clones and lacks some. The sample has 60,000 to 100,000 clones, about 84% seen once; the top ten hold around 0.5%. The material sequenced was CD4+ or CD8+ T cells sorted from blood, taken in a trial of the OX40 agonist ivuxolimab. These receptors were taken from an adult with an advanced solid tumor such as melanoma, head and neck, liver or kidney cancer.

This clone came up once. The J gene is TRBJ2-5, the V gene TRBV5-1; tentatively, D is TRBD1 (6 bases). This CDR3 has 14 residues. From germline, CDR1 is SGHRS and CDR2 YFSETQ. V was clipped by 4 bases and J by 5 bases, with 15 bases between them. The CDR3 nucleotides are TGCGCCAGCAGCCAAACAACAGGGCTGGAGACCCAGTACTTC. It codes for CASSQTTGLETQYF.

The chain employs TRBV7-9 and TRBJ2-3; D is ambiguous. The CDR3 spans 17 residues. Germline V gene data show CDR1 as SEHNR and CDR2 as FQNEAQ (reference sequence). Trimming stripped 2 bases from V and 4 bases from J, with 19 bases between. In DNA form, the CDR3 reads TGTGCCAGCAGCTTAACCGGACCGCGGAGTCCGGCAGATACGCAGTATTTT. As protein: CASSLTGPRSPADTQYF.

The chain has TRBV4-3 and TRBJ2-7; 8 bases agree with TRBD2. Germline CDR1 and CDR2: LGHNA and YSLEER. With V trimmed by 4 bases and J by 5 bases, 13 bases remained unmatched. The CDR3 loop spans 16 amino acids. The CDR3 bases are TGCGCCAGCAGCCCTCTGCTTAGCGGGGTGATCCACGAGCAGTACTTC. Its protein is CASSPLLSGVIHEQYF.

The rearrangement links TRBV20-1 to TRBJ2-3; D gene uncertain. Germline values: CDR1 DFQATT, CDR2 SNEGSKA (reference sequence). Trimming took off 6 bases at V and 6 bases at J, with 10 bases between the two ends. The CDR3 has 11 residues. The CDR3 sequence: CSASRLDTQYF. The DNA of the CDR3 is TGCAGTGCGAGCCGACTGGATACGCAGTATTTT.

The CDR3 here is CASSLVTGPLYEQYF. The CDR3 DNA reads as TGTGCCAGCAGCTTAGTCACGGGGCCCCTTTACGAGCAGTACTTC. The chain carries TRBV11-2 and TRBJ2-7; TRBD1 or TRBD2 may be the D gene (5 bases each). Germline V gene data show CDR1 as SGHAT and CDR2 as FQNNGV. The V gene lost 1 base and the J gene lost 4 bases, with 14 bases spanning the gap. The CDR3 length is 15 residues.

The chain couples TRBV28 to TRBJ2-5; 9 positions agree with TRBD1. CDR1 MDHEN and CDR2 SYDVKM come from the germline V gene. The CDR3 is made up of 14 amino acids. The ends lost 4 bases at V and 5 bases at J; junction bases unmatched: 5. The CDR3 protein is CASSYRDRAETQYF. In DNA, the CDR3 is TGTGCCAGCAGTTACCGGGACAGGGCGGAGACCCAGTACTTC.

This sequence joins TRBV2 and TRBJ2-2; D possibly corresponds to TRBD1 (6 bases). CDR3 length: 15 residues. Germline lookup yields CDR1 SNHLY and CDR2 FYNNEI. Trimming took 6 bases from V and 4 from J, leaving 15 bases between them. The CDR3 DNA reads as TGTGCCAGCAGCGTCCCAGGGGCAAGCACCGGGGAGCTGTTTTTT. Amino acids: CASSVPGASTGELFF.

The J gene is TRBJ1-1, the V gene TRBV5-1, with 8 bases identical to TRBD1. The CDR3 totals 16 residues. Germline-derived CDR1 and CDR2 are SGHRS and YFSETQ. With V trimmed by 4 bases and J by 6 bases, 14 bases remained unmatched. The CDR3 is CASSPRDRTFLPEAFF. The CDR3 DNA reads TGCGCCAGCAGCCCTCGGGACAGGACTTTTCTGCCTGAAGCTTTCTTT.

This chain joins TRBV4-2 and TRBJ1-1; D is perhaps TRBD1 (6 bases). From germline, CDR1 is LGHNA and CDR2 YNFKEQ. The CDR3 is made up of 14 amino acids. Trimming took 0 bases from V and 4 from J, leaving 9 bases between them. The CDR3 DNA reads TGTGCCAGCAGCCAAGATAGAGGGGGCACTGAAGCTTTCTTT. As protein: CASSQDRGGTEAFF.

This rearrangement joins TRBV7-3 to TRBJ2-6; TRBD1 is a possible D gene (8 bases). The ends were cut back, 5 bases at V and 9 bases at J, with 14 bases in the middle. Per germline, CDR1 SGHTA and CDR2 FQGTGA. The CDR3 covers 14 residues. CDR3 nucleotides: TGTGCCAGCAGCGTGAGCGGGACAGGCAACGTCCTGACTTTC. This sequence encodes CASSVSGTGNVLTF.

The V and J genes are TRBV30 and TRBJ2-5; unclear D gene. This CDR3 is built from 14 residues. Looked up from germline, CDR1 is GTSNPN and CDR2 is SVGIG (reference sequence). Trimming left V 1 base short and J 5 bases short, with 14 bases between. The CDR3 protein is CAWSDRRTRETQYF. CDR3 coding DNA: TGTGCCTGGAGTGATCGAAGGACGAGGGAGACCCAGTACTTC.

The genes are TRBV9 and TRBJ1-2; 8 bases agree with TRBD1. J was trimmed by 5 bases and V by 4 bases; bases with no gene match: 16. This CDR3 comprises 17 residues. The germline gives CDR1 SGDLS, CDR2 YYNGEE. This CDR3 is CASSPTRSGQGPYGYTF. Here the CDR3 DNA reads TGTGCCAGCAGCCCAACCCGGAGCGGACAGGGACCTTATGGCTACACCTTC.

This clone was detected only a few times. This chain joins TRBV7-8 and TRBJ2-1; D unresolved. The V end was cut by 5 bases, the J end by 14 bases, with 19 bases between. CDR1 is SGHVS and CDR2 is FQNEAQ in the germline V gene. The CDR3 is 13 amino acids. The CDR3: CASSHFLEGHKFF. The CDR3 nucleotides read TGTGCCAGCAGCCACTTCCTAGAAGGTCATAAGTTCTTC.

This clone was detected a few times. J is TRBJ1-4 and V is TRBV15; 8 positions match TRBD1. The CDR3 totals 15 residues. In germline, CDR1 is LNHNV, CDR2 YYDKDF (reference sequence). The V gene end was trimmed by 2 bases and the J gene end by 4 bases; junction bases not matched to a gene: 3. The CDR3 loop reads CATSRLGQVNEKLFF. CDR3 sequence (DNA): TGTGCCACCAGCAGACTGGGACAGGTTAATGAAAAACTGTTTTTT.

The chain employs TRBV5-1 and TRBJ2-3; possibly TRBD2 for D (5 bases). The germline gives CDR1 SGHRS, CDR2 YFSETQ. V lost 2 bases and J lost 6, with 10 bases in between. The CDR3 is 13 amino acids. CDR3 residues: CASSFPGEDTQYF. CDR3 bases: TGCGCCAGCAGCTTTCCTGGGGAGGATACGCAGTATTTT.

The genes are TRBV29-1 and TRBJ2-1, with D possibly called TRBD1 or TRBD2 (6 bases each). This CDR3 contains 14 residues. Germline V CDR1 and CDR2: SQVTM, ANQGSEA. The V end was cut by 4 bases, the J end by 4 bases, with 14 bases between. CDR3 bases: TGCAGCGTTGGGGTCCGGGGGCGGTACAATGAGCAGTTCTTC. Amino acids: CSVGVRGRYNEQFF.

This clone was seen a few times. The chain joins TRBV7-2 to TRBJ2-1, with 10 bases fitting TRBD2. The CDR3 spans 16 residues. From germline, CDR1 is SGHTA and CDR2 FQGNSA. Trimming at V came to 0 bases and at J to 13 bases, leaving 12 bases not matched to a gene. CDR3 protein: CASSLARVQAGGQQFF. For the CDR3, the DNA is TGTGCCAGCAGCTTAGCGCGGGTTCAAGCGGGGGGGCAACAGTTCTTC. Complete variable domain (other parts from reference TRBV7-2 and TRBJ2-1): GAGVSQSPSNKVTEKGKDVELRCDPISGHTALYWYRQSLGQGLEFLIYFQGNSAPDKSGLPSDRFSAERTGGSVSTLTIQRTQQEDSAVYLCASSLARVQAGGQQFFGPGTRLTVL.

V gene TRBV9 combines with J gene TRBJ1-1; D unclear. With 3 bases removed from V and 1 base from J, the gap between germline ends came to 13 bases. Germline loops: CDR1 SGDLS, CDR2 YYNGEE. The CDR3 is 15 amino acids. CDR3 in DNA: TGTGCCAGCAGCGCACAAGGTGGGCCGAACACTGAAGCTTTCTTT. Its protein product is CASSAQGGPNTEAFF.

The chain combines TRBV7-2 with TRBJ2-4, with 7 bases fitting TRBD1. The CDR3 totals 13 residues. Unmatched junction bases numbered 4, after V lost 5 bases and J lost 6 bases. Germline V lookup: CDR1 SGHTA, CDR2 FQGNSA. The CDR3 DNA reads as TGTGCCAGCAGCCAGGGACAGCTAAACATTCAGTACTTC. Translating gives CASSQGQLNIQYF.

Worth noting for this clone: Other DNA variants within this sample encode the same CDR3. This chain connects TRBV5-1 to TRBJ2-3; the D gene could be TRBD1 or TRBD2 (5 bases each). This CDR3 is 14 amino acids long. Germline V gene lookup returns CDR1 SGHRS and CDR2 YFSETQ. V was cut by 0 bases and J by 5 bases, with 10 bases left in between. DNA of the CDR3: TGCGCCAGCAGCTTGGGAGGGGTGGGAGATACGCAGTATTTT. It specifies CASSLGGVGDTQYF.

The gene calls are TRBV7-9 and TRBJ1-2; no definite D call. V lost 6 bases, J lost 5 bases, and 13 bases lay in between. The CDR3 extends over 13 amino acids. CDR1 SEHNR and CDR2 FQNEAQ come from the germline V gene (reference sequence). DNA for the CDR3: TGTGCCAGCAGTCCCAGCCCGGGGTATGGCTACACCTTC. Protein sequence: CASSPSPGYGYTF.

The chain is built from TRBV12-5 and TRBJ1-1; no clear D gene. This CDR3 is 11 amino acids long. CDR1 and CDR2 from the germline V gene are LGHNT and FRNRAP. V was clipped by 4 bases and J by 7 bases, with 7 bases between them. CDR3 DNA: TGTGCTAGTGGTTCGGATGGTGAAGCTTTCTTT. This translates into CASGSDGEAFF.

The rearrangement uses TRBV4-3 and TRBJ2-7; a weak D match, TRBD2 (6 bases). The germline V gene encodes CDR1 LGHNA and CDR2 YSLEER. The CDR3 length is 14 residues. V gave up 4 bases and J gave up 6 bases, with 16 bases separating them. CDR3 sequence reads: CASSPSTRTGEQYF. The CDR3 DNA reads TGCGCCAGCAGCCCGTCGACTAGGACGGGCGAGCAGTACTTC.

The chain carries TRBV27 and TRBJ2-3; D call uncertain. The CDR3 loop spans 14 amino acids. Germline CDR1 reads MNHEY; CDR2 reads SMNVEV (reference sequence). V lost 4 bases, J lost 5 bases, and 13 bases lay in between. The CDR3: CASSSRPERDTQYF. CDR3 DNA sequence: TGTGCCAGCAGTTCGCGACCGGAACGAGATACGCAGTATTTT.

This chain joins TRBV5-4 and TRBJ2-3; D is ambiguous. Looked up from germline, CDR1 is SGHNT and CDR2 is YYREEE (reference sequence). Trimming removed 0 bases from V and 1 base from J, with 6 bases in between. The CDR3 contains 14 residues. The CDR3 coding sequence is TGTGCCAGCAGCTTGGACAGCCGCACAGATACGCAGTATTTT. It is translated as CASSLDSRTDTQYF.

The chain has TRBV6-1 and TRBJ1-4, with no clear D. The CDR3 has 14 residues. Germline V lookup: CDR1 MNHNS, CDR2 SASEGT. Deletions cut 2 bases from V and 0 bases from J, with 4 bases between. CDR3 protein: CASSELPTNEKLFF. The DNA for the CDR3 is TGTGCCAGCAGTGAACTGCCAACTAATGAAAAACTGTTTTTT.